The 13 T cell receptor beta chains in this list originate from one sample, sequenced in a study of T cell responses to AZD1222 COVID-19 vaccine. Measured with immunoSEQ multiplex PCR; TCRdb has only the in-frame clones, and not every one. The repertoire has about 99,000 clones, 80% to 90% of them found once; the top ten carry over 7.5%. The starting material was peripheral blood, obtained on day 0 of AZD1222 vaccination. Receptor source: an adult in good health.

The gene calls are TRBV9 and TRBJ2-2; 12 bases agree with TRBD2. The length of the CDR3 is 16 residues. Germline V lookup: CDR1 SGDLS, CDR2 YYNGEE. The trim removed 4 bases at V and 8 bases at J, leaving 9 bases unmatched. CDR3: CASSFRLAGDVGELFF. DNA for the CDR3: TGTGCCAGCAGCTTCCGACTAGCGGGGGATGTAGGGGAGCTGTTTTTT.

The rearrangement links TRBV27 to TRBJ2-3, with 7 positions matching TRBD2. Germline V gene data show CDR1 as MNHEY and CDR2 as SMNVEV (reference sequence). This CDR3 is built from 16 residues. V was clipped by 2 bases and J by 2 bases; unmatched bases: 7. The CDR3 sequence is CASSLGGLADTDTQYF. DNA for the CDR3: TGTGCCAGCAGTTTAGGAGGGCTAGCGGACACAGATACGCAGTATTTT.

The J gene is TRBJ2-3, the V gene TRBV5-1; D could derive from TRBD1 or TRBD2 (5 bases each). The CDR3 has 14 amino acids. Germline lookup yields CDR1 SGHRS and CDR2 YFSETQ. V was clipped by 0 bases and J by 2 bases, with 7 bases between them. The CDR3 protein is CASSLDGTTDTQYF. Written as DNA, the CDR3 is TGCGCCAGCAGCTTGGATGGGACCACAGATACGCAGTATTTT.

This chain links TRBV28 with TRBJ1-2; D uncertain. The germline CDR1 and CDR2 sequences are MDHEN and SYDVKM. The CDR3 length is 13 residues. The V end lost 2 bases, the J end lost 8 bases, and 12 bases lay between the germline ends. The CDR3 coding sequence is TGTGCCAGCAGTTTAAACCCCTTAGGGGGCTACACCTTC. Protein product: CASSLNPLGGYTF.

The CDR3 reads CASSLARENSNQPQHF. As DNA, the CDR3 is TGTGCCAGCAGCTTGGCCCGGGAGAATAGCAATCAGCCCCAGCATTTT. This chain links TRBV5-6 with TRBJ1-5; D not resolved. Trimming took off 0 bases at V and 0 bases at J, with 10 bases between the two ends. Germline loops: CDR1 SGHDT, CDR2 YYEEEE. The CDR3 is 16 residues long.

This clone showed up just a few times. V is TRBV7-2 and J is TRBJ2-7; 9 bases align to TRBD2. Trimming took 1 base from V and 2 from J; bases not matched to a gene: 6. CDR3 length: 16 amino acids. CDR1 is SGHTA, CDR2 FQGNSA, per germline. In DNA form, the CDR3 reads TGTGCCAGCAGCTTAGACCTCCAGCGGGGGGCCTACGAGCAGTACTTC. This sequence encodes CASSLDLQRGAYEQYF.

V is TRBV19 and J is TRBJ1-1; D uncertain. This CDR3 contains 14 residues. Trimming took off 5 bases at V and 0 bases at J, with 10 bases between the two ends. Germline CDR1 is LNHDA and CDR2 is SQIVND (reference sequence). In DNA, the CDR3 is TGTGCCAGTAGTCCCGGGAGAATGAACACTGAAGCTTTCTTT. Its translation is CASSPGRMNTEAFF.

This chain uses TRBV7-6 with TRBJ2-3; D is possibly TRBD2 (7 bases). CDR3 length: 15 residues. With 5 bases removed from V and 1 base from J, the gap between germline ends came to 13 bases. Germline CDR1 reads SGHVS; CDR2 reads FNYEAQ. The CDR3 nucleotides read TGTGCCAGCAGCATACAGGGACTACGCACAGATACGCAGTATTTT. Translated, it gives CASSIQGLRTDTQYF.

CDR3 bases: TGCGCCAGCAGCTGGGGCCAGGGGGTCGGCTACGAGCAGTACTTC. Protein sequence: CASSWGQGVGYEQYF. The V and J genes are TRBV5-1 and TRBJ2-7; 7 bases align to TRBD1. V shed 3 bases and J 3 bases; nucleotides not matched to a gene: 9. Germline V gene sequence: CDR1 SGHRS, CDR2 YFSETQ. This CDR3 has 15 amino acids.

This clone has only a few counts. The gene calls are TRBV25-1 and TRBJ1-2, with 7 bases identical to TRBD1. Germline V gene data show CDR1 as MGHDK and CDR2 as SYGVNS. V trimming: 2 bases; J trimming: 4 bases; junction bases outside the gene matches: 7. This CDR3 contains 15 residues. In DNA, the CDR3 is TGTGCCAGCAGTGAAAAACTCCGGGACAGCTATGGCTACACCTTC. It is translated as CASSEKLRDSYGYTF.

The rearrangement uses TRBV3-1 (or the pseudogene TRBV3-2) and TRBJ1-2, with 7 bases identical to TRBD1. The V gene end was trimmed by 1 base and the J gene end by 8 bases; junction bases not matched to a gene: 4. Germline CDR1 LGHDT, CDR2 YNNKEL (reference sequence). This CDR3 comprises 13 residues. CDR3 loop: CASSQVGDSGYTF. CDR3 coding DNA: TGTGCCAGCAGCCAAGTCGGGGACAGCGGCTACACCTTC.

The rearrangement uses TRBV19 and TRBJ1-5; perhaps TRBD1 as D (5 bases). CDR3 length: 17 amino acids. V was clipped by 7 bases and J by 4 bases, with 23 bases between them. Germline CDR1 reads LNHDA; CDR2 reads SQIVND (reference sequence). The CDR3 nucleotides are TGTGCCAGTAATCCTGGGGCCGCAAGTGGTAGGAATCAGCCCCAGCATTTT. Translation: CASNPGAASGRNQPQHF. The full variable domain, its missing parts supplied by reference TRBV19 and TRBJ1-5, is DGGITQSPKYLFRKEGQNVTLSCEQNLNHDAMYWYRQDPGQGLRLIYYSQIVNDFQKGDIAEGYSVSREKKESFPLTVTSAQKNPTAFYLCASNPGAASGRNQPQHFGDGTRLSIL.

V gene TRBV19 combines with J gene TRBJ1-2; tentative D call: TRBD1 (5 bases). CDR3 length: 16 amino acids. Trimming pared 11 bases from V and 3 bases from J, leaving 25 bases between. From germline, CDR1 is LNHDA and CDR2 SQIVND (reference sequence). This CDR3 is CASYPVAGVNDYGYTF. In DNA form, the CDR3 reads TGTGCCTCCTACCCAGTAGCGGGGGTAAACGACTATGGCTACACCTTC.